This TCR beta chain comes out of a study of T cell changes during pregnancy in multiple sclerosis. V dropped 3 bases and J dropped 1 base, with 6 bases sitting between them. The CDR3 has 13 amino acids. Looked up from germline, CDR1 is SGHTA and CDR2 is FQGNSA. The table came from immunoSEQ multiplex PCR; TCRdb's copy has only in-frame clones and leaves some out. Altogether some 77,000 clones are present, 89% being singletons, with the ten largest covering around 1.8%. Sample: peripheral blood, taken before pregnancy. This chain connects TRBV7-2 to TRBJ1-2; D remains ambiguous. The receptor was derived from a female donor with multiple sclerosis, enrolled in a pregnancy study. CDR3 sequence (DNA): TGTGCCAGCAGCTTCACCAGTAACTATGGCTACACCTTC. Protein product: CASSFTSNYGYTF.